This T cell receptor (beta chain) comes out of a study of T cell responses to AZD1222 COVID-19 vaccine. This CDR3 contains 16 residues. V lost 0 bases, J lost 8 bases, and 17 bases lay in between. Germline-derived CDR1 and CDR2 are SGHNT and YYREEE (reference sequence). Generated by immunoSEQ multiplex PCR, the TCRdb table keeps only in-frame clones and is missing some. Of roughly 87,000 clones listed, about nine tenths are singletons. V and J are TRBV5-4 and TRBJ1-4; D is perhaps TRBD1 (5 bases). The input for sequencing was peripheral blood, taken 28 days after the second AZD1222 dose. The clonotype comes from an adult who received the AZD1222 COVID-19 vaccine. The CDR3 is CASSLGDSLAREKLFF. The CDR3 DNA reads TGTGCCAGCAGCTTGGGGGACTCACTAGCCAGGGAAAAACTGTTTTTT.